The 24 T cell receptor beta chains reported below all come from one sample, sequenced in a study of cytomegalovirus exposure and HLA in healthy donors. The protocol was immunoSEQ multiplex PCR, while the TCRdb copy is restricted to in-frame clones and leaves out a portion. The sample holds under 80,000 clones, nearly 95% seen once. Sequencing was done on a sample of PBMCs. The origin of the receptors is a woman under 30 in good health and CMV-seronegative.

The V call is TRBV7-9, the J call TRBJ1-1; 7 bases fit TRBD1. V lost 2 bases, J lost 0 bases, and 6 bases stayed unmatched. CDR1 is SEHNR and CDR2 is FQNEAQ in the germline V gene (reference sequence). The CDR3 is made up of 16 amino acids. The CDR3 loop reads CASSLTPTGMNTEAFF. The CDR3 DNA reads TGTGCCAGCAGCTTAACCCCGACAGGGATGAACACTGAAGCTTTCTTT.

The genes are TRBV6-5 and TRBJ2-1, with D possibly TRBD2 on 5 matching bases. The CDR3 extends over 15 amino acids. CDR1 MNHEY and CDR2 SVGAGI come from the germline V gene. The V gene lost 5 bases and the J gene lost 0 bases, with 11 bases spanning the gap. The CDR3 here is CASSLGRSSYNEQFF. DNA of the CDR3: TGTGCCAGCAGTCTGGGGAGAAGCTCCTACAATGAGCAGTTCTTC.

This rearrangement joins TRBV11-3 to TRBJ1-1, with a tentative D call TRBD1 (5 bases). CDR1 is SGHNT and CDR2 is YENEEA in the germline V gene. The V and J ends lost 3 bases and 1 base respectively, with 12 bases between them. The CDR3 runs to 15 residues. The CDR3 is CASSFSGMANTEAFF. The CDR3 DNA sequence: TGTGCCAGCAGCTTCTCAGGGATGGCGAACACTGAAGCTTTCTTT.

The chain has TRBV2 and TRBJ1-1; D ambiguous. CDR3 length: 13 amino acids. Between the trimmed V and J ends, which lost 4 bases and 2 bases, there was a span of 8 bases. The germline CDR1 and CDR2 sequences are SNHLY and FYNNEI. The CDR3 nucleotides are TGTGCCAGCAGTGTCGAGGCAAACACTGAAGCTTTCTTT. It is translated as CASSVEANTEAFF.

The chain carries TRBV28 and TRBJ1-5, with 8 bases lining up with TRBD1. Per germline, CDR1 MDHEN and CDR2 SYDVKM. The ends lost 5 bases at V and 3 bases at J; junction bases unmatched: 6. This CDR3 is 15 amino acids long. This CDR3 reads CASSTRTGINQPQHF. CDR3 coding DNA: TGTGCCAGCAGTACGCGGACAGGGATCAATCAGCCCCAGCATTTT.

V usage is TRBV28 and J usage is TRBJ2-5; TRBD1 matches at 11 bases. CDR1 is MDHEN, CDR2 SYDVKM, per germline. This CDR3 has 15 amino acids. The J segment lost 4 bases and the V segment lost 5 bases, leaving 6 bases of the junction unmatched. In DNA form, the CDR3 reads TGTGCCAGCAGTCCAAGGACAGGGGGCAGAGAGACCCAGTACTTC. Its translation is CASSPRTGGRETQYF.

The CDR3: CASSSRTSSQETQYF. In DNA form, the CDR3 reads TGCGCCAGCAGCTCCCGGACTAGTAGTCAAGAGACCCAGTACTTC. The rearrangement joins TRBV5-1 to TRBJ2-5; 7 positions agree with TRBD2. This CDR3 is 15 amino acids long. Trimming took 3 bases from V and 2 from J; bases not matched to a gene: 7. Germline V gene sequence: CDR1 SGHRS, CDR2 YFSETQ.

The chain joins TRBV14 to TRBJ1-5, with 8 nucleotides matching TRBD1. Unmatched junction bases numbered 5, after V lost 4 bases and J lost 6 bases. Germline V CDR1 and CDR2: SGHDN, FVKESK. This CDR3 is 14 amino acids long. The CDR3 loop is CASSRTGMGQPQHF. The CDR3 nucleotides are TGTGCCAGCAGCCGGACAGGGATGGGTCAGCCCCAGCATTTT.

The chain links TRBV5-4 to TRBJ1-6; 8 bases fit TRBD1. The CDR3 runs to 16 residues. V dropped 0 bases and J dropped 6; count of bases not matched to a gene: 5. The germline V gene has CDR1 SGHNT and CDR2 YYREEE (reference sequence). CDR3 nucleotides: TGTGCCAGCAGCTTGGTGACAGGGGCGGGTAATTCACCCCTCCACTTT. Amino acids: CASSLVTGAGNSPLHF.

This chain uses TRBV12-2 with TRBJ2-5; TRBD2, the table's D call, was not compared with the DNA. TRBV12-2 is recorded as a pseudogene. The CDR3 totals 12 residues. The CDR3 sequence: CASRLLQETQYF. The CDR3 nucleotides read TGTGCAAGTCGCCTACTGCAAGAGACCCAGTACTTC.

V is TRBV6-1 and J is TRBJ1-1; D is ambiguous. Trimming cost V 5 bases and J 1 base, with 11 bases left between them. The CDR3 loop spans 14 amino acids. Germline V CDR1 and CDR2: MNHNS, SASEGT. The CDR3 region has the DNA TGTGCCAGCAGTCTGACTATGGAGAACACTGAAGCTTTCTTT. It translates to CASSLTMENTEAFF.

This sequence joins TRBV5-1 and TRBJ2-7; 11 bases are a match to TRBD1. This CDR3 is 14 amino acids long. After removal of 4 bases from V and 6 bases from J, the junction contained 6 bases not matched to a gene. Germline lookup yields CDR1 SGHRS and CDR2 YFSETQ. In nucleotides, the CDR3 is TGCGCCAGCAGCACGGACAGGGGGCGCACCGAGCAGTACTTC. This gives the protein CASSTDRGRTEQYF.

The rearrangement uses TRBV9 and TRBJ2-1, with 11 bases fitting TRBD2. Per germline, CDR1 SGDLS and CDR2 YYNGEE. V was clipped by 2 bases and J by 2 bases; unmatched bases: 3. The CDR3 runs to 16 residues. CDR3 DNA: TGTGCCAGCAGCGTTAGCGGGGGGGGGACCTACAATGAGCAGTTCTTC. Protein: CASSVSGGGTYNEQFF.

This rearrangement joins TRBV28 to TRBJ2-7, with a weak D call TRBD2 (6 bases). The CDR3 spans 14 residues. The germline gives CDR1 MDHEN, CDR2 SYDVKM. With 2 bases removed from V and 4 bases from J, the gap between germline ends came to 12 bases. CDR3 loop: CASSLDGSWYEQYF. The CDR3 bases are TGTGCCAGCAGTTTAGACGGGAGTTGGTACGAGCAGTACTTC.

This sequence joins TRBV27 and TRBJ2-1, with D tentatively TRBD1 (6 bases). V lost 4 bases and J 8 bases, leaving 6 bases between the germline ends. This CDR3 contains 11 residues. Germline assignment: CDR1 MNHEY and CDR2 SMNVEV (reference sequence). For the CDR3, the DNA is TGTGCCAGCAGTTGGGGGCATGAGCAGTTCTTC. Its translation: CASSWGHEQFF.

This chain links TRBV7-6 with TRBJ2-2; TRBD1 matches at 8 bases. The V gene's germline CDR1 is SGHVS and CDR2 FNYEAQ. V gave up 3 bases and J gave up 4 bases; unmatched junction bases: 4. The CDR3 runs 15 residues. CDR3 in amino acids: CASSLVTGVTGELFF. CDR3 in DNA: TGTGCCAGCAGCTTGGTGACAGGGGTCACCGGGGAGCTGTTTTTT.

CDR3: CASSIPGRVQETQYF. CDR3 nucleotide sequence: TGTGCCAGTAGTATACCCGGCAGGGTGCAAGAGACCCAGTACTTC. The genes are TRBV19 and TRBJ2-5; TRBD1 might be the D (5 bases). Trimming removed 2 bases at V and 2 bases at J, with 12 bases between. Germline CDR1 and CDR2: LNHDA and SQIVND (reference sequence). This CDR3 comprises 15 residues.

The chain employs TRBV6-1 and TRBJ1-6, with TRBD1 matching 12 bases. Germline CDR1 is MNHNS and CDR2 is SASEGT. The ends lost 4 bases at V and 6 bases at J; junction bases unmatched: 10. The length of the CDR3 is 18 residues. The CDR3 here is CASSANPGQGAPNSPLHF. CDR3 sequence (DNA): TGTGCCAGCAGTGCAAATCCGGGACAGGGGGCGCCTAATTCACCCCTCCACTTT.

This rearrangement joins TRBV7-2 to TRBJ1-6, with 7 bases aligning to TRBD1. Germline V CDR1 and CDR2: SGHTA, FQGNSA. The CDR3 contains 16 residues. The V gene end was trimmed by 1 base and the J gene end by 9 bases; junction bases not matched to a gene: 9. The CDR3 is CASSLGNRGLFSPLHF. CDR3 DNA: TGTGCCAGCAGCTTAGGGAACAGGGGATTGTTTTCACCCCTCCACTTT.

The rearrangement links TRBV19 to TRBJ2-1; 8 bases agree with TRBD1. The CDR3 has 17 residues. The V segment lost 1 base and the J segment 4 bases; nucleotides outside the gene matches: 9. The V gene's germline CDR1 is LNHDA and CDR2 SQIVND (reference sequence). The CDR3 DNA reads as TGTGCCAGTAGTATAGCGGGGGCGGGGACAGGATACAATGAGCAGTTCTTC. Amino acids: CASSIAGAGTGYNEQFF.

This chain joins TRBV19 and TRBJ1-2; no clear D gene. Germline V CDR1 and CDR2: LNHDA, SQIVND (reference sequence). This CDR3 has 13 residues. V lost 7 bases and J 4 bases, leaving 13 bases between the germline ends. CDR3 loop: CASNVGLSYGYTF. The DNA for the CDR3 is TGTGCCAGTAACGTTGGGCTCTCCTATGGCTACACCTTC.

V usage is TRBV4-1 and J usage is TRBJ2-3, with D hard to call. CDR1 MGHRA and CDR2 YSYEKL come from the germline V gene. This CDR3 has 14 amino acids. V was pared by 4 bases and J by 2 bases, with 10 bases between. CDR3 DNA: TGCGCCAGCAGCCCCGGGTTTGCCACAGATACGCAGTATTTT. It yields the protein CASSPGFATDTQYF.

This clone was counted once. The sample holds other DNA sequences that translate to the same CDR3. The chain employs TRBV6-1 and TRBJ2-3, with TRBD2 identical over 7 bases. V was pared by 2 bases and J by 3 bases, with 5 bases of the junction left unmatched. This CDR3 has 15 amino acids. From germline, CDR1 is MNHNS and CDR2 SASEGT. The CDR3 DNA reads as TGTGCCAGCAGTGAAATTAGGGGAGGGACAGATACGCAGTATTTT. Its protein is CASSEIRGGTDTQYF.

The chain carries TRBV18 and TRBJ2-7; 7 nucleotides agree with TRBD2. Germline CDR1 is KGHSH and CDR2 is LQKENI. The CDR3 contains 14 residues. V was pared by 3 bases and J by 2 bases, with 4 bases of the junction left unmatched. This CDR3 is CASSPGGEPYEQYF. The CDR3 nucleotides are TGTGCCAGCTCACCGGGGGGGGAGCCCTACGAGCAGTACTTC.